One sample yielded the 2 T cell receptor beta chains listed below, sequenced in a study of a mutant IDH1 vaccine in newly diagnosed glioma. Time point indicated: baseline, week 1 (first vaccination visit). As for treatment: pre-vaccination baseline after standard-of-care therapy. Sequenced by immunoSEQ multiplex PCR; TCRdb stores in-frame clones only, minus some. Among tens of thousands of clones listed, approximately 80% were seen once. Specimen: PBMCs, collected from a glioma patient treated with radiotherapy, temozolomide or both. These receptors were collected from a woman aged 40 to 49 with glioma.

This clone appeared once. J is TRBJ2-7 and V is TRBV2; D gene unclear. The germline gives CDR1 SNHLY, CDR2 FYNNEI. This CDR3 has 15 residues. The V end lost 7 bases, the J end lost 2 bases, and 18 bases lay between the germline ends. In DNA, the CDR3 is TGTGCCAGCATTCTAGGTGTCGTAGGAGCCTACGAGCAGTACTTC. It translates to CASILGVVGAYEQYF.

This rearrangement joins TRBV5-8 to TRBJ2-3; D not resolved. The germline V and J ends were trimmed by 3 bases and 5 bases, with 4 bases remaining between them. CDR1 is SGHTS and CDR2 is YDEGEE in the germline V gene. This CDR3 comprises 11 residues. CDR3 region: CASSSRDTQYF. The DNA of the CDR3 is TGTGCCAGCAGCTCTAGAGATACGCAGTATTTT.